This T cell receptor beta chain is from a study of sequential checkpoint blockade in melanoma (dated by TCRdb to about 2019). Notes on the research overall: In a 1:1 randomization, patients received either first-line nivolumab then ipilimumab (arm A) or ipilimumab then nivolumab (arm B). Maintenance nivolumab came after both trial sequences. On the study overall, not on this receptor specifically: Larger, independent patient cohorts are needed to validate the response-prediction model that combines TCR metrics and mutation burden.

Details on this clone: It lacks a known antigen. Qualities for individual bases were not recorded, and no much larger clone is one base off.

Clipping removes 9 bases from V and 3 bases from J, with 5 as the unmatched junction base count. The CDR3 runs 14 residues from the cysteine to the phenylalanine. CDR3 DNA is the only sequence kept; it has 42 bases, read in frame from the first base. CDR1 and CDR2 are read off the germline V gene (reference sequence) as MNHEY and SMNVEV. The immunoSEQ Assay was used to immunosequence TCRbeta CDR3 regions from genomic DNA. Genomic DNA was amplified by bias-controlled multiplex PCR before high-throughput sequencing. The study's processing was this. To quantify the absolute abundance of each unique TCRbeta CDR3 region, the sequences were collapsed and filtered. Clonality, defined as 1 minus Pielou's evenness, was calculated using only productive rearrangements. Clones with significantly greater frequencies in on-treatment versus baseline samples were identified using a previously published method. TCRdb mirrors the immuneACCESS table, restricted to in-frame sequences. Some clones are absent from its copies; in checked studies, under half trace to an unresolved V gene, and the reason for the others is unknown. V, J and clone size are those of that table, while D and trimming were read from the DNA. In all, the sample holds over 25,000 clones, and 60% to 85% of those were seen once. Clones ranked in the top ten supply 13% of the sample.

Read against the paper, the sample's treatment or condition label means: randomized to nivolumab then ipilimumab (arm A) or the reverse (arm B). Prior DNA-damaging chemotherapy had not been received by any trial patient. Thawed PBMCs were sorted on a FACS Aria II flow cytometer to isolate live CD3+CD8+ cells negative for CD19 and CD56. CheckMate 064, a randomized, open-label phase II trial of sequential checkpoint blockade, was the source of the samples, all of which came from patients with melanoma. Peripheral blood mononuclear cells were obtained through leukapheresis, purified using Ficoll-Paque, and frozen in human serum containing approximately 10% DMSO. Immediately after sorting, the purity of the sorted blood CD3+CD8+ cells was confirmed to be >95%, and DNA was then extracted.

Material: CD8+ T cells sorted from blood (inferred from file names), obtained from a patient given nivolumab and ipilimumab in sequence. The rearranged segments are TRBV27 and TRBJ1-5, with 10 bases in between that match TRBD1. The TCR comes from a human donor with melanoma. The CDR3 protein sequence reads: CASQDRGFNQPQHF. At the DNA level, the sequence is TGTGCCAGTCAGGACAGGGGGTTCAATCAGCCCCAGCATTTT.